The present TCR beta chain was sequenced within a study of T cell responses to AZD1222 COVID-19 vaccine (dated by TCRdb to the early 2020s). Turning to the overall study: Because spike-specific TCR depth and breadth did not differ between the two schedules, AZD1222 recipients who got a second dose at roughly 4 weeks were pooled with those who got a second dose at roughly 12 weeks. Enrollment into the trials was organized by age into subgroups of 18-55, 56-69 and 70-plus years, and those subgroups contained roughly 140, 27 and 60 TCR-sequenced participants, respectively. TCR sequencing was performed for about 250 trial participants, of whom some 200 were given two doses of AZD1222 and around 26 were given two doses of MenACWY control vaccine.

Taken with the paper, the label for time point translates to: baseline before first vaccination. Samples from vaccinated people were obtained from the UK trials COV001 and COV002, which included a single-blind randomized controlled phase 2/3 trial of AZD1222 (ChAdOx1 nCoV-19) in healthy adults. Trial participant PBMC samples were collected at day 0 and day 28 after the second dose for TCRbeta chain sequencing. The CDR3 regions of human TCRbeta chains were analyzed by immunosequencing. The published analysis was carried out like this. Repertoire TCRs were checked for matches against a reference library of SARS-CoV-2-specific TCRs that had been generated using the MIRA antigen-specificity platform. Breadth was defined as the fraction of unique TCRs that were SARS-CoV-2-associated, and depth was defined as the fraction of total T cells that were SARS-CoV-2-associated. Using the MIRA data, every spike-specific TCR was mapped to the spike region that the TCR reacted to and assigned to either a CD4 or a CD8 class. Log10-transformed breadth and depth values were compared by one-way ANOVA with Sidak's multiple comparisons tests. TCRdb took over this immuneACCESS table, retaining in-frame rearrangements with V and J assigned. Such tables are incomplete; in checked studies, under half of the missing clones stem from an unresolved V gene, and the remainder is unexplained. V and J calls and clone size follow that table, whereas D and trimming were derived from the DNA. For this sample the table gives tens of thousands of clones, of which approximately 91% were detected only once. The ten largest clones add up to around a fifth of the sample.

The germline V gene specifies MNHEY as CDR1 and SVGAGI as CDR2. The trim is 6 bases for V and 5 bases for J, with a gap of 7 bases between the germline ends. Including cysteine and phenylalanine, the CDR3 has 12 amino acids. Here the CDR3 DNA is all that survives: 36 bases in frame from base 1. As concerns this clone: Which antigen it targets is not known. Base quality data are lacking; no much larger clone is found one base away.

The investigation overall reported the following: Conclusions about previously exposed vaccinees are limited because only six or seven AZD1222 recipients were SARS-CoV-2 seropositive at baseline. Spike-specific TCR breadth and depth rose significantly after two AZD1222 doses compared with day 0 and with MenACWY recipients. Because no day 14 peak-response samples were available, the repertoires could be characterized only after the peak T cell response. CD4 TCRs associated with the vaccine covered the entire spike protein, and the dominant responses were in regions 160-218 and 743-854. The 56-69-year group was small, and its depth increase did not reach significance, likely because of low power. Reportedly, close to half of the unique spike-specific TCRs recognized epitopes lying outside the regions that are mutated in the B.1.351 and B.1.1.7 variants. Most participants were white British and females outnumbered males, and the authors suggested that clonal diversity may have been underestimated.

The sequencing used peripheral blood, collected on day 0 of AZD1222 vaccination. This TCR was sampled from an adult in good health. The chain employs TRBV6-5 and TRBJ1-4, and TRBD1 may be the D gene, going by 5 matching bases. The CDR3 protein is CASSRGNEKLFF. At the DNA level, the sequence is TGTGCCAGCAGCCGGGGGAATGAAAAACTGTTTTTT.